The sequence of this T cell receptor (beta chain) was determined in a study of PD-1 blockade in classical Hodgkin lymphoma. The time point was: cycle 4 day 1 (C4D1), after 5 to 7 weeks of nivolumab. Following autologous stem cell transplantation, relapse occurred in every patient, and exposure to brentuximab vedotin varied. Researchers report purifying CD4+ T cells from thawed PBMCs by magnetic negative selection. V was cut by 1 base and J by 5 bases, with 18 bases left in between. This CDR3 contains 16 residues. Germline values: CDR1 SGHVS, CDR2 FNYEAQ. Some clones are missing from TCRdb's copy, which holds only in-frame ones; the method was immunoSEQ multiplex PCR. The table shows around 11,000 clones, with roughly 80% occurring only once.

The sample consisted of CD4+ T cells from blood, taken before the fourth cycle of nivolumab. This sequence was found in a human donor with classical Hodgkin lymphoma. The chain is built from TRBV7-6 and TRBJ2-7; D is uncertain. CDR3 in DNA: TGTGCCAGCAGCTTAGGTCGTAGAGTTTTAGGGAACGAGCAGTACTTC. Protein sequence: CASSLGRRVLGNEQYF.